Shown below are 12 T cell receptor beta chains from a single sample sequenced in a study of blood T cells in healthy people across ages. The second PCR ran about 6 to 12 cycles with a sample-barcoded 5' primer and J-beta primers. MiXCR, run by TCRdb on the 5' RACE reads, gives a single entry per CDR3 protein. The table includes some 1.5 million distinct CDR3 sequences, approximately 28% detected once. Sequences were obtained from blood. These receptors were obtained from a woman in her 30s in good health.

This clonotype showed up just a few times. CDR3 region: CASSLMQGEGGYTF. The CDR3 nucleotides read TGTGCCAGCAGCTTAATGCAGGGGGAGGGTGGCTACACCTTC. The chain couples TRBV7-2 to TRBJ1-2, with TRBD1 matching 7 bases. With 2 bases clipped from V and 7 bases from J, the junction kept 7 bases outside the gene matches. The CDR3 runs 14 residues. CDR1 is SGHTA and CDR2 is FQGNSA in the germline V gene.

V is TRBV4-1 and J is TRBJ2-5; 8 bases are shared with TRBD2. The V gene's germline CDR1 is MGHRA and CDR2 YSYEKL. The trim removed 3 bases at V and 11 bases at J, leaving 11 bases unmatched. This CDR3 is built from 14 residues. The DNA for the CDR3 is TGCGCCAGCAGCCACCCGGGGGGGGCGAGGGAGCAGTACTTC. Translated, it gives CASSHPGGAREQYF.

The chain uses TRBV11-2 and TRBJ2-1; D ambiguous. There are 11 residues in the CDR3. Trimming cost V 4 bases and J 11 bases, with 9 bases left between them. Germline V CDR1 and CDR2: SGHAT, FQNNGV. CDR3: CASSSREQQFF. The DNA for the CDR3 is TGTGCCAGCAGCTCCCGTGAGCAGCAGTTCTTC.

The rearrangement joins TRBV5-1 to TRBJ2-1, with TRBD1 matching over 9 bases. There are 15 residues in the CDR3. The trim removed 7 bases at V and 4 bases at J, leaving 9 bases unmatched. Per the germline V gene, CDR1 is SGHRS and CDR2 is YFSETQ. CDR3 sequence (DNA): TGCGCCAGCGGGACAACAGGGGGCGCGTACAATGAGCAGTTCTTC. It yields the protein CASGTTGGAYNEQFF. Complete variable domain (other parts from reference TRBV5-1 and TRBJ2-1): KAGVTQTPRYLIKTRGQQVTLSCSPISGHRSVSWYQQTPGQGLQFLFEYFSETQRNKGNFPGRFSGRQFSNSRSEMNVSTLELGDSALYLCASGTTGGAYNEQFFGPGTRLTVL.

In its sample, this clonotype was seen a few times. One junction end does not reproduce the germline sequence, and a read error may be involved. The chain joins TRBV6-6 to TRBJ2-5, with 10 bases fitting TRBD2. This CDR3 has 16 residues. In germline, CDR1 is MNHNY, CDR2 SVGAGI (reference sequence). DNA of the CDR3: TGTGCCAACAGTCCCCATCAACTAGCGGGGAGGGAGACCCAGTACTTC. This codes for CANSPHQLAGRETQYF.

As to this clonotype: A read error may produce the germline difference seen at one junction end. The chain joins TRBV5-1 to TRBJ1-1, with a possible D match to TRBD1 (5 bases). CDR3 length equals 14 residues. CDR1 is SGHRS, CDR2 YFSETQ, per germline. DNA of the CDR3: TGCACCAGCAGCTTTGACAGCTCAAACCTAGAAGCTTTCTTT. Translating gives CTSSFDSSNLEAFF.

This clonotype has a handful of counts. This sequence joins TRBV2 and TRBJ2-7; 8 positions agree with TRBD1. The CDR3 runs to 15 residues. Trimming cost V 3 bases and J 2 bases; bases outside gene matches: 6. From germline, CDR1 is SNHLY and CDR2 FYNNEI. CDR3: CASSELQTGAYEQYF. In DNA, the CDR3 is TGTGCCAGCAGTGAGTTACAGACAGGGGCCTACGAGCAGTACTTC.

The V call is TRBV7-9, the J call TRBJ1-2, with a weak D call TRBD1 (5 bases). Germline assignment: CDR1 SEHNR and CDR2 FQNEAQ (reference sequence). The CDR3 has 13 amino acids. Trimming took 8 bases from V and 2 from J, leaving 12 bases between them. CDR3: CASQTGENYGYTF. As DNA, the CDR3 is TGTGCCAGCCAGACGGGGGAGAACTATGGCTACACCTTC.

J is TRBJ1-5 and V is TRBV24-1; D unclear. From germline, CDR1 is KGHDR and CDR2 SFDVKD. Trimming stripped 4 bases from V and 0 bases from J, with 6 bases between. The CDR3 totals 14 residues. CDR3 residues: CATSDPNSNQPQHF. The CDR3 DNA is TGTGCCACCAGTGACCCGAATAGCAATCAGCCCCAGCATTTT.

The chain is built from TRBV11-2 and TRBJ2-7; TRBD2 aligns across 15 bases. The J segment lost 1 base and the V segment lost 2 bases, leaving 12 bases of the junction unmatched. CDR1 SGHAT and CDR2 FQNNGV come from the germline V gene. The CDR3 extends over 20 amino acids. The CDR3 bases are TGTGCCAGCAGCTTACAAAGGGGGACTAGCGGGAGGTCCAATTCCTACGAGCAGTACTTC. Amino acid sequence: CASSLQRGTSGRSNSYEQYF. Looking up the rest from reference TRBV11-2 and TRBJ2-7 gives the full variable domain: EAGVAQSPRYKIIEKRQSVAFWCNPISGHATLYWYQQILGQGPKLLIQFQNNGVVDDSQLPKDRFSAERLKGVDSTLKIQPAKLEDSAVYLCASSLQRGTSGRSNSYEQYFGPGTRLTVT.

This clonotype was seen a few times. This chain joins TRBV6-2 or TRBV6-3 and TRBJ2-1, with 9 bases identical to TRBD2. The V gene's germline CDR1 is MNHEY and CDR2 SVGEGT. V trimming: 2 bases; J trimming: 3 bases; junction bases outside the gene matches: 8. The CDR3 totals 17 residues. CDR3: CASSYLALAGFYNEQFF. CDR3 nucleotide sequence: TGTGCCAGCAGTTACCTAGCTCTAGCGGGATTCTACAATGAGCAGTTCTTC.

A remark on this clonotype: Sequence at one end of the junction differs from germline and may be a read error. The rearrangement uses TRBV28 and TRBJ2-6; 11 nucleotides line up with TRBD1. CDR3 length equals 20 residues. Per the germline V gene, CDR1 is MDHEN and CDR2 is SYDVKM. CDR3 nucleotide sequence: TGTGCCAGCAGTTCAGCGCCGGGACAGGGGGATGGGTCTGGGACCAACGTCCTGACTTTC. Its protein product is CASSSAPGQGDGSGTNVLTF.